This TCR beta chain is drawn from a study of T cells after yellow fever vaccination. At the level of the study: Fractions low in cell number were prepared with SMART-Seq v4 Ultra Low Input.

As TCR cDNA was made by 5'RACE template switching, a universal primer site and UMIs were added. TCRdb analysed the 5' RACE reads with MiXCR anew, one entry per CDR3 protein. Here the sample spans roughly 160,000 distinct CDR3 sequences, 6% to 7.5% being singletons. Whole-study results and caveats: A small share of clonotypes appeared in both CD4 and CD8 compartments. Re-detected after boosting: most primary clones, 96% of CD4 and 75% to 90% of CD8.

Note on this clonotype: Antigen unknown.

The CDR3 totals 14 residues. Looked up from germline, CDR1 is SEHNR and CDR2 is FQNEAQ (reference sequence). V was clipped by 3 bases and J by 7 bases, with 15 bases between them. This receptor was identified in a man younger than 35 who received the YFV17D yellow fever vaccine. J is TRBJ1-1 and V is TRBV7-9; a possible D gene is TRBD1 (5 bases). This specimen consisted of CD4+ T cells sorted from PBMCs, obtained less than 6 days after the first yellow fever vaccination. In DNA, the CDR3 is TGTGCCAGCAGCTTTGGGACCGCCCCAAGTGAAGCTTTCTTT. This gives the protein CASSFGTAPSEAFF.